What follows is one T cell receptor (beta chain) and its context. The antigen this receptor binds is unknown. No much larger clone is present one base from it, and per-base qualities are unavailable. The germline V gene (reference sequence) specifies LNHDA as CDR1 and SQIVND as CDR2. Inclusive of the bounding cysteine and phenylalanine, the CDR3 is 13 residues long. Of the read, only the CDR3 DNA is kept; its 39 bases are in frame from base 1. The trim is 7 bases for V and 1 base for J, with a gap of 10 bases between the germline ends. The data derive from a study of T cell responses to AZD1222 COVID-19 vaccine (dated by TCRdb to 2020 to 2023). Regarding the complete study: TCR sequencing was performed for about 250 trial participants, of whom around 210 were given two doses of AZD1222 and roughly 25 were given two doses of MenACWY control vaccine. Trial participants were enrolled by age into subgroups of 18-55, 56-69 and 70-plus years, and 148, 28 and 57 TCR-sequenced participants, respectively, were included in these subgroups. Paper-wide results and their limitations: After two AZD1222 doses, spike-specific TCR breadth and depth were significantly higher than at day 0 and than in MenACWY recipients. Because no samples from the day 14 peak response were available, repertoires could be characterized only after the peak T cell response. Participants were mostly white British and included more females than males, and it was suggested by the authors that clonal diversity may have been underestimated. The vaccine-associated CD4 TCRs covered the entire spike protein, and the dominant responses fell in regions 160-218 and 743-854. The 56-69-year group was small, and its depth increase did not reach significance, likely because of low power. Nearly half of unique spike-specific TCRs reportedly recognized epitopes outside regions mutated in the B.1.351 and B.1.1.7 variants. Conclusions about previously exposed vaccinees are limited, since just six AZD1222 recipients were seropositive for SARS-CoV-2 at baseline.

The CDR3 regions of human TCRbeta chains were subjected to immunosequencing. The paper's data handling went like this. Repertoire TCRs were checked for matches against a reference library of SARS-CoV-2-specific TCRs that had been generated using the MIRA antigen-specificity platform. Breadth was defined as the fraction of unique TCRs that were SARS-CoV-2-associated. Depth was defined as the fraction of total T cells that were SARS-CoV-2-associated. Using the MIRA data, every spike-specific TCR was mapped to the spike region that the TCR reacted to and assigned to either a CD4 or a CD8 class. Log10-transformed breadth and depth values were compared by one-way ANOVA with Sidak's multiple comparisons tests. Held by TCRdb, this immuneACCESS table contains in-frame sequences only and omits some clones. Under half of the omission traces to an unresolved V gene where checked; the cause of the rest is unknown. V and J calls plus clone size are reproduced from that table; the DNA served to infer D and trimming. Here the sample has 150,000 to 200,000 clones; more than 80% occur a single time. The top ten clonotypes cover roughly 4% of the sample.

This specimen's time point label, per the study, means: about 28 days (+/-7) after the second vaccine dose. Interpreted using the paper, the treatment or condition label stands for: meningococcal conjugate vaccine given as trial control. Vaccinee samples came from UK trials COV001 and COV002, including a single-blind randomized controlled phase 2/3 trial of AZD1222 (ChAdOx1 nCoV-19) in healthy adults. Trial participant PBMC samples were collected at day 0 and day 28 after the second dose for TCRbeta chain sequencing. The TCR comes from an adult who received the MenACWY meningococcal vaccine as a control. The sequences come from peripheral blood, collected 28 days after the second dose of the MenACWY control vaccine. Recombination joined TRBV19 with TRBJ1-1; the best D guess is TRBD1, with 6 bases matching. The DNA reads TGTGCCAGTAAGGGGACACCGAACACTGAAGCTTTCTTT. It encodes CASKGTPNTEAFF.